The 20 T cell receptor beta chains reported below all come from one sample, sequenced in a study of CD8+ T cells in alopecia areata (dated by TCRdb to 2017 to 2018). The library relied on the immunoSEQ multiplex PCR assay. RNA was extracted from all samples and reverse transcribed into cDNA as template for TCR sequencing. TCRdb holds this immuneACCESS table with in-frame rearrangements only. Some clones are missing; in checked studies, unresolved V genes explain under half, and the rest has no known cause. In all, the sample holds about 69,000 clones, and approximately 61% of those were seen once. The ten largest make up roughly 15% of the sample. The sample's time point label is to be understood as: baseline before oral tofacitinib. The input for sequencing was CD8+ T cells sorted from blood, taken at week 0. All receptors derive from a human donor with alopecia areata.

V and J are TRBV6-5 and TRBJ2-7; D might be TRBD1 (6 bases). Trimming removed 0 bases from V and 0 bases from J, with 9 bases in between. The CDR3 consists of 15 residues. The germline gives CDR1 MNHEY, CDR2 SVGAGI. In DNA form, the CDR3 reads TGTGCCAGCAGTTACTCGAGCAGGGGCTCCTACGAGCAGTACTTC. Translated, it gives CASSYSSRGSYEQYF.

The rearrangement links TRBV28 to TRBJ2-3; perhaps TRBD2 as D (5 bases). This CDR3 is built from 16 residues. CDR1 MDHEN and CDR2 SYDVKM come from the germline V gene. V was trimmed by 5 bases and J by 9 bases, leaving 24 bases between them. As DNA, the CDR3 is TGTGCCAGCAGTCTGAGTCGCGACGGGGTACACGACACGCAGTATTTT. Translation gives CASSLSRDGVHDTQYF.

As concerns this clone: Given a far larger clone just one base away, this is likely a sequencing read error. The chain couples TRBV5-6 to TRBJ2-7; D is perhaps TRBD1 (6 bases). V dropped 4 bases and J dropped 3 bases, with 17 bases sitting between them. CDR3 length: 15 amino acids. Germline lookup yields CDR1 SGHDT and CDR2 YYEEEE. The CDR3 sequence: CASSQGLTGFYEQYF. CDR3 DNA sequence: TGTGCCAGCAGCCAGGGTCTAACAGGGTTCTACGAGCAGTACTTC.

This clone was seen only a few times. The rearrangement uses TRBV4-1 and TRBJ2-3; 12 bases fit TRBD2. The junction had 5 bases not matched to a gene; V was cut back by 4 bases and J by 3 bases. The CDR3 spans 16 residues. Looked up from germline, CDR1 is MGHRA and CDR2 is YSYEKL. The CDR3 region is CASSLAGTSGTDTQYF. In nucleotides, the CDR3 is TGCGCCAGCAGCCTCGCCGGGACTAGCGGGACAGATACGCAGTATTTT.

This clone appeared a few times. The V and J genes are TRBV2 and TRBJ2-7; unclear D gene. This CDR3 has 14 residues. Trimming stripped 3 bases from V and 2 bases from J, with 11 bases between. Germline CDR1 and CDR2: SNHLY and FYNNEI. The CDR3 spells CASSEGPLTYEQYF. For the CDR3, the DNA is TGTGCCAGCAGTGAGGGCCCGTTAACCTACGAGCAGTACTTC.

This clone was seen only a few times. This chain links TRBV9 with TRBJ2-1; no clear D gene. Looked up from germline, CDR1 is SGDLS and CDR2 is YYNGEE. V gave up 0 bases and J gave up 8 bases, with 9 bases separating them. This CDR3 comprises 13 residues. As DNA, the CDR3 is TGTGCCAGCAGCGTAGTAGCTGGGGATGAGCAGTTCTTC. Translation: CASSVVAGDEQFF.

This sequence joins TRBV29-1 and TRBJ2-7; 9 positions agree with TRBD1. Germline loops: CDR1 SQVTM, CDR2 ANQGSEA. V was pared by 5 bases and J by 3 bases, with 5 bases of the junction left unmatched. This CDR3 has 13 residues. The CDR3 sequence is CSVPGQGIYEQYF. The CDR3 region has the DNA TGCAGCGTTCCTGGACAGGGGATCTACGAGCAGTACTTC.

This clone was detected only a few times. This chain links TRBV19 with TRBJ2-3, with D hard to call. V was clipped by 3 bases and J by 1 base, with 8 bases between them. Germline-derived CDR1 and CDR2 are LNHDA and SQIVND (reference sequence). The CDR3 contains 14 residues. CDR3 sequence reads: CASSILPGTDTQYF. The CDR3 DNA reads as TGTGCCAGTAGTATTCTCCCGGGCACAGATACGCAGTATTTT.

The CDR3 loop reads CASSEGQVNQPQHF. In DNA form, the CDR3 reads TGTGCCAGCAGCGAAGGACAGGTCAATCAGCCCCAGCATTTT. The V and J genes are TRBV9 and TRBJ1-5, with 7 bases fitting TRBD1. Germline V gene sequence: CDR1 SGDLS, CDR2 YYNGEE. The CDR3 has 14 residues. Unmatched junction bases numbered 3, after V lost 3 bases and J lost 3 bases.

This clone was seen repeatedly, ten times or more. The chain links TRBV6-4 to TRBJ2-1, with a tentative D call TRBD1 (5 bases). The V and J ends lost 4 bases and 1 base respectively, with 5 bases between them. Germline CDR1 is MRHNA and CDR2 is SNTAGT. CDR3 length: 13 residues. CDR3 nucleotides: TGTGCCAGCAGTGGGACATCCTACAATGAGCAGTTCTTC. Protein product: CASSGTSYNEQFF.

The table lists this clone with a count of one. The V and J genes are TRBV7-2 and TRBJ1-2, with 7 bases lining up with TRBD1. CDR1 is SGHTA, CDR2 FQGNSA, per germline. The CDR3 has 11 residues. V shed 10 bases and J 6 bases; nucleotides not matched to a gene: 5. In DNA form, the CDR3 reads TGTGCCATTAGACAGGGAAATGGCTACACCTTC. It translates to CAIRQGNGYTF.

The DNA for the CDR3 is TGCAGTGCTGCGCGGGGCACTGAAGCTTTCTTT. Encoded protein: CSAARGTEAFF. The V call is TRBV20-1, the J call TRBJ1-1; no definite D call. Germline-derived CDR1 and CDR2 are DFQATT and SNEGSKA (reference sequence). The CDR3 totals 11 residues. The V end was cut by 5 bases, the J end by 4 bases, with 8 bases between.

This chain links TRBV25-1 with TRBJ2-5; no clear D gene. This CDR3 is 12 amino acids long. Deletions cut 3 bases from V and 2 bases from J, with 4 bases between. Germline loops: CDR1 MGHDK, CDR2 SYGVNS. In DNA, the CDR3 is TGTGCCAGCAGTGATCCTCAAGAGACCCAGTACTTC. Translation gives CASSDPQETQYF.

This clone has a count of ten or more. This chain connects TRBV28 to TRBJ2-3, with TRBD2 matching 7 bases. Germline-derived CDR1 and CDR2 are MDHEN and SYDVKM. V gave up 4 bases and J gave up 1 base; unmatched junction bases: 5. The CDR3 loop spans 15 amino acids. The CDR3, as DNA: TGTGCCAGCAGTTCTAGCGGAGAAGGCACAGATACGCAGTATTTT. It is translated as CASSSSGEGTDTQYF.

The V gene is TRBV6-8, the J gene TRBJ2-7; D is ambiguous. The germline V and J ends were trimmed by 7 bases and 6 bases, with 7 bases remaining between them. The germline CDR1 and CDR2 sequences are MNHGY and SAAAGT. This CDR3 has 10 residues. In nucleotides, the CDR3 is TGTGCCAGCACCAAGGGCGAGCAGTACTTC. Translating gives CASTKGEQYF.

This clone was counted a single time. The chain is built from TRBV29-1 and TRBJ1-2; 7 nucleotides agree with TRBD1. Germline V gene lookup returns CDR1 SQVTM and CDR2 ANQGSEA. V gave up 6 bases and J gave up 0 bases; unmatched junction bases: 10. The length of the CDR3 is 15 residues. The CDR3 here is CSVAGQRNTNYGYTF. As DNA, the CDR3 is TGCAGCGTCGCGGGACAGCGCAACACTAACTATGGCTACACCTTC.

The chain combines TRBV5-4 with TRBJ2-5, with 9 positions matching TRBD1. Germline loops: CDR1 SGHNT, CDR2 YYREEE (reference sequence). The CDR3 runs to 14 residues. J lost 5 bases, V lost 0 bases, and 2 bases had no gene match. CDR3 residues: CASSLETGGETQYF. In DNA form, the CDR3 reads TGTGCCAGCAGCTTGGAGACAGGGGGGGAGACCCAGTACTTC. Combining the CDR3 with reference TRBV5-4 and TRBJ2-5 gives the whole variable domain ETGVTQSPTHLIKTRGQQVTLRCSSQSGHNTVSWYQQALGQGPQFIFQYYREEENGRGNFPPRFSGLQFPNYSSELNVNALELDDSALYLCASSLETGGETQYFGPGTRLLVL.

The chain employs TRBV29-1 and TRBJ2-7, with D perhaps TRBD1 or TRBD2 (5 bases each). V lost 7 bases to trimming and J lost 0 bases, with 10 bases between them. Germline CDR1 SQVTM, CDR2 ANQGSEA. CDR3 length: 12 amino acids. The CDR3 nucleotides read TGCAGCGCTGGGGACGGCTCCTACGAGCAGTACTTC. Protein product: CSAGDGSYEQYF.

This rearrangement joins TRBV4-3 to TRBJ2-7, with TRBD2 matching over 10 bases. The CDR3 runs 15 residues. V shed 5 bases and J 2 bases; nucleotides not matched to a gene: 6. Germline loops: CDR1 LGHNA, CDR2 YSLEER. CDR3: CASSYGLAETYEQYF. The CDR3 DNA reads as TGCGCCAGCAGCTACGGACTAGCGGAGACCTACGAGCAGTACTTC.

The J gene is TRBJ2-7, the V gene TRBV29-1; D perhaps matches TRBD2 (6 bases). Germline CDR1 and CDR2: SQVTM and ANQGSEA. V lost 6 bases to trimming and J lost 0 bases, with 12 bases between them. This CDR3 is 13 amino acids long. The CDR3 coding sequence is TGCAGCGTCCATGGGGGGAGCTCCTACGAGCAGTACTTC. Amino acids: CSVHGGSSYEQYF.